Below, one T cell receptor beta chain is given with its context. This CDR3 spans 12 amino acids. Trimming at V came to 9 bases and at J to 7 bases, leaving 8 bases not matched to a gene. The germline CDR1 and CDR2 sequences are MDHEN and SYDVKM. The PCR employed 60 Vbeta primers together with 13 Jbeta primers. Using immunoSEQ multiplex PCR, the repertoire was profiled, and TCRdb retains in-frame clones only, with some absent. The table has some 160,000 clones, less than 80% seen once; the top ten hold approximately 0.69%. This sample was taken from a study of cytomegalovirus exposure and HLA in healthy donors.

The source is a woman aged 40 to 49 in good health and CMV-seronegative. The J gene is TRBJ1-2, the V gene TRBV28; 7 positions match TRBD1. Sample: PBMCs. DNA for the CDR3: TGTGCCAGTCGACAGGGAATGGGTGGCTACACCTTC. It translates to CASRQGMGGYTF.